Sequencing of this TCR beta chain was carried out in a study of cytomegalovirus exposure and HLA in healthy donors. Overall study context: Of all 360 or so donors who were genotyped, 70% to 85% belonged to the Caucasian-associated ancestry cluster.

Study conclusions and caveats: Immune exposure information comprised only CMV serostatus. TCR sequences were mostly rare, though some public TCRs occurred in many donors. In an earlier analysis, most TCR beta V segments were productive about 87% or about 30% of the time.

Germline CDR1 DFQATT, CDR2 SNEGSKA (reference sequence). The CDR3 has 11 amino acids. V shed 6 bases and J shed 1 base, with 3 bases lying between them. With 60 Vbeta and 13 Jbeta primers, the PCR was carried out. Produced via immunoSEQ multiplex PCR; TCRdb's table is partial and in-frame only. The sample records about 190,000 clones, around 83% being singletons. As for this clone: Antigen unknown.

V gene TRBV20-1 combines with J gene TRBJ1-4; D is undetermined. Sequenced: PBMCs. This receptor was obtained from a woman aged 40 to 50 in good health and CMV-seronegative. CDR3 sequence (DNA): TGCAGTGCCAGAACTAATGAAAAACTGTTTTTT. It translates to CSARTNEKLFF.